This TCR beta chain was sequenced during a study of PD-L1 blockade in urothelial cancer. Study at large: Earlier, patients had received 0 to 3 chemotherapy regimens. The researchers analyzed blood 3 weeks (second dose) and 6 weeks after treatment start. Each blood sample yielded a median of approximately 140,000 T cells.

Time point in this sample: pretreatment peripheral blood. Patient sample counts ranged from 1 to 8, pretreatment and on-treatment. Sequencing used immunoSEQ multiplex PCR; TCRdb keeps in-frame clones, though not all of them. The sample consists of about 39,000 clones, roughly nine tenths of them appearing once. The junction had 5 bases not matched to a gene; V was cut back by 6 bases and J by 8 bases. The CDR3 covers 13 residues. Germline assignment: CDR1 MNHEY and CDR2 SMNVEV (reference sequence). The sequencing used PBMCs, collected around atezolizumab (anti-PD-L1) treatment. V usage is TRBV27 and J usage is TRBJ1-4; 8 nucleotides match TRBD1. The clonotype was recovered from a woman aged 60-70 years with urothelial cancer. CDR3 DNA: TGTGCCAGCAGCGGACAGGGTTTAGAAAAACTGTTTTTT. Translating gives CASSGQGLEKLFF.